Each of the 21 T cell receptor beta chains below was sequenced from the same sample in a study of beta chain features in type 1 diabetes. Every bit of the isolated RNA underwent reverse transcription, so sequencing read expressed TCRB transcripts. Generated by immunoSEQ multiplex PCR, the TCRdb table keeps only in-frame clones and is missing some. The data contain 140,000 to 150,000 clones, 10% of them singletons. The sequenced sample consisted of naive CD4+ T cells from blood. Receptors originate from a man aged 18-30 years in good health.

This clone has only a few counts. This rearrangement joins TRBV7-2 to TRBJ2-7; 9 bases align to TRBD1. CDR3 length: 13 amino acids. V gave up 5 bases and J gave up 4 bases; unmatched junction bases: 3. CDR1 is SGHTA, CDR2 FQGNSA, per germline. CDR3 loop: CASSRDREYEQYF. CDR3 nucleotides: TGTGCCAGCAGCCGGGACAGGGAGTACGAGCAGTACTTC.

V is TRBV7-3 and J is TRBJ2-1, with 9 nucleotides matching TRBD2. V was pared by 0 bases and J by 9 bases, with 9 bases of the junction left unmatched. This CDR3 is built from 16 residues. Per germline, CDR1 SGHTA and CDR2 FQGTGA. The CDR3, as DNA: TGTGCCAGCAGCTTAACGGGGACTAGCATAGGTAGTGAGCAGTTCTTC. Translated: CASSLTGTSIGSEQFF.

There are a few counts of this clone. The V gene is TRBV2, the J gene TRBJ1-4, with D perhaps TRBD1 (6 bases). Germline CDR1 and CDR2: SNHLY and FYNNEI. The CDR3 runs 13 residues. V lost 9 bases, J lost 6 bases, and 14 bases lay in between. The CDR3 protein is CASLRDTDEKLFF. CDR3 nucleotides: TGTGCCAGTCTCCGGGACACCGATGAAAAACTGTTTTTT. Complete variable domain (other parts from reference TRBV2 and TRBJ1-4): EPEVTQTPSHQVTQMGQEVILRCVPISNHLYFYWYRQILGQKVEFLVSFYNNEISEKSEIFDDQFSVERPDGSNFTLKIRSTKLEDSAMYFCASLRDTDEKLFFGSGTQLSVL.

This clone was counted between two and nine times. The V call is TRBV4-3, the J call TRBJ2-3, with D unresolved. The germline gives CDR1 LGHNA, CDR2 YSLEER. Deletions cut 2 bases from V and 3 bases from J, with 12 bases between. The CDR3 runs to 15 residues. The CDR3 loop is CASSQSSFFTDTQYF. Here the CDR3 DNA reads TGCGCCAGCAGCCAATCCTCCTTTTTTACAGATACGCAGTATTTT.

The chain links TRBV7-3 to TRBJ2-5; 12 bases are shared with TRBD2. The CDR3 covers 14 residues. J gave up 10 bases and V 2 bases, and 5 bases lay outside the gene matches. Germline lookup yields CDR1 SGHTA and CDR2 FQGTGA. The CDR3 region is CASSLSSGGAIQYF. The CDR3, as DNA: TGTGCCAGCAGCTTATCTAGCGGGGGGGCGATCCAGTACTTC.

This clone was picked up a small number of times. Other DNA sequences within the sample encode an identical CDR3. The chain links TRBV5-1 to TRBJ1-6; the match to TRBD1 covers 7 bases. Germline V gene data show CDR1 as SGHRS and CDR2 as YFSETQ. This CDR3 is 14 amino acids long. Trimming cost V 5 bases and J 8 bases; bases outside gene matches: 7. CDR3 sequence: CASRAGGLDSPLHF. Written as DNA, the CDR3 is TGCGCCAGCAGGGCAGGGGGTCTTGATTCACCCCTCCACTTT.

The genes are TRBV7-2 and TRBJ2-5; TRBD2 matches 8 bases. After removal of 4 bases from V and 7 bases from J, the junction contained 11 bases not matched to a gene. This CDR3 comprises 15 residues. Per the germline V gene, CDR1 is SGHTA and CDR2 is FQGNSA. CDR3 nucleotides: TGTGCCAGCAGCTCGGCGGGGGGTCTTGTTGGGACCCAGTACTTC. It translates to CASSSAGGLVGTQYF.

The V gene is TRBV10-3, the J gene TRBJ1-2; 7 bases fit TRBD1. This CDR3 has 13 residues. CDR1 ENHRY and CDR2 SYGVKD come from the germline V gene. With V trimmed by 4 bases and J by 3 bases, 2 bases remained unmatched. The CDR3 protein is CAISGQGDYGYTF. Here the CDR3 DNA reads TGTGCCATCAGTGGACAGGGCGACTATGGCTACACCTTC.

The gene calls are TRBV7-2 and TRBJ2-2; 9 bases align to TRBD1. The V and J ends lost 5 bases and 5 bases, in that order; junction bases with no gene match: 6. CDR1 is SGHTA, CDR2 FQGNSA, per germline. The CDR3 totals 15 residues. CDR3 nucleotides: TGTGCCAGCAGCGCGGACAGGGGAGGGACCGGGGAGCTGTTTTTT. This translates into CASSADRGGTGELFF.

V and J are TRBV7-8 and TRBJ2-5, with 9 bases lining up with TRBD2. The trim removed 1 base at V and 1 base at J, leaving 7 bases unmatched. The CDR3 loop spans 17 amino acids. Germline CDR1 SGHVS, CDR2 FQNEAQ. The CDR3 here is CASSLGWTSVFQETQYF. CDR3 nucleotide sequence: TGTGCCAGCAGCTTAGGCTGGACTAGCGTATTCCAAGAGACCCAGTACTTC.

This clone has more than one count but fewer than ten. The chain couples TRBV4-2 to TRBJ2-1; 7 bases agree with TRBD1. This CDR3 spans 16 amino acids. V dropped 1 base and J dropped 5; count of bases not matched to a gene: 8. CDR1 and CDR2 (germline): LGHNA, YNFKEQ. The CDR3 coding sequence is TGTGCCAGCAGCCAAGGCACACAGGGGTCCCACAATGAGCAGTTCTTC. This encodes CASSQGTQGSHNEQFF.

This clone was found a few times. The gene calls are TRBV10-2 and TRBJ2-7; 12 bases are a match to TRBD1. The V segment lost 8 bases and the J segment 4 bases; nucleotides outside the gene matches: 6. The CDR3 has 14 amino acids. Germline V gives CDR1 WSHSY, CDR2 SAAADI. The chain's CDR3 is CASLRDRGLYEQYF. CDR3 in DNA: TGCGCCAGCCTCCGGGACAGGGGGCTGTACGAGCAGTACTTC.

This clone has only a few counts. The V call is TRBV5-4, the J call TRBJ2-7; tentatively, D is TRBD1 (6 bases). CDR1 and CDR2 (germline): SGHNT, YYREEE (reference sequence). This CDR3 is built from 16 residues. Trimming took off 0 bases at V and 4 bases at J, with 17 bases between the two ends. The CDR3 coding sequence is TGTGCCAGCAGCTTGGGTCAGGGGACCCTAGAGTACGAGCAGTACTTC. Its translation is CASSLGQGTLEYEQYF. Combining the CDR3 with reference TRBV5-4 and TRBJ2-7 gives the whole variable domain ETGVTQSPTHLIKTRGQQVTLRCSSQSGHNTVSWYQQALGQGPQFIFQYYREEENGRGNFPPRFSGLQFPNYSSELNVNALELDDSALYLCASSLGQGTLEYEQYFGPGTRLTVT.

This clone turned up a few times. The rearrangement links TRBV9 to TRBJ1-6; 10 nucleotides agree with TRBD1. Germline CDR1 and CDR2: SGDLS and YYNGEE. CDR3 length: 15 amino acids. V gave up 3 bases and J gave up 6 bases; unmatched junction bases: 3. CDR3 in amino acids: CASSERDRGNSPLHF. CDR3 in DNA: TGTGCCAGCAGCGAGAGGGACAGGGGTAATTCACCCCTCCACTTT.

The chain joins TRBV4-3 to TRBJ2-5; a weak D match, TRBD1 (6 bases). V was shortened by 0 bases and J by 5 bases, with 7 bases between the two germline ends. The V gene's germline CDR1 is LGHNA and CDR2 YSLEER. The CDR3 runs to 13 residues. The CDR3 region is CASSQDRGETQYF. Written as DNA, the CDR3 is TGCGCCAGCAGCCAAGATAGGGGGGAGACCCAGTACTTC.

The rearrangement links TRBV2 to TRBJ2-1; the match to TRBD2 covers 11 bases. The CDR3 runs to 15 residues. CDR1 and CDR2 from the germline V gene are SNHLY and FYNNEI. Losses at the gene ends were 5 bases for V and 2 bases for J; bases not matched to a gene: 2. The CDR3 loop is CASSSSGGPYNEQFF. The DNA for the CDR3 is TGTGCCAGCAGTTCTAGCGGGGGGCCCTACAATGAGCAGTTCTTC.

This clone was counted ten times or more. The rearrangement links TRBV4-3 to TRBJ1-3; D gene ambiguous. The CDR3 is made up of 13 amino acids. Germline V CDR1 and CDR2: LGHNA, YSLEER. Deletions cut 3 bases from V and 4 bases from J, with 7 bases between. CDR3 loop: CASSQAQGNTIYF. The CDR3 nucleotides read TGCGCCAGCAGCCAGGCCCAGGGAAACACCATATATTTT.

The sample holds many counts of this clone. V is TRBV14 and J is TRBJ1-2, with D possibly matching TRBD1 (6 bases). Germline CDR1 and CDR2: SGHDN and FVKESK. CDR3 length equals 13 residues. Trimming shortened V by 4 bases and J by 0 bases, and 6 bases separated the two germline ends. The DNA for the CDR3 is TGTGCCAGCAGCCCAGGGGCTAACTATGGCTACACCTTC. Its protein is CASSPGANYGYTF.

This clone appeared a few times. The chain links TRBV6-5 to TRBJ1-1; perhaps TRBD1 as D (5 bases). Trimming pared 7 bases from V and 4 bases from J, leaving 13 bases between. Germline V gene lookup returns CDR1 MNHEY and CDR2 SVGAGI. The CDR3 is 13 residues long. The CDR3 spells CASITGEGTEAFF. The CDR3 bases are TGTGCCAGCATCACGGGGGAGGGCACTGAAGCTTTCTTT.

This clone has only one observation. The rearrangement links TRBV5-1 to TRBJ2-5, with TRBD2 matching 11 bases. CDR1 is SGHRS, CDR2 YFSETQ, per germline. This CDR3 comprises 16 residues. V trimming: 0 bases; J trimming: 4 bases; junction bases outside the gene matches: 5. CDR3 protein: CASSLEPSGGTETQYF. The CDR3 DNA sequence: TGCGCCAGCAGCTTGGAGCCTAGCGGGGGGACAGAGACCCAGTACTTC.

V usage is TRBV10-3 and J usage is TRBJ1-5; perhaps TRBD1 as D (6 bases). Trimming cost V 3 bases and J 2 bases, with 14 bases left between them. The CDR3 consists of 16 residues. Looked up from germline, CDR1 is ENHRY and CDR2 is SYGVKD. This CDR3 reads CAISDQQGRGNQPQHF. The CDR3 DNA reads TGTGCCATCAGTGACCAACAGGGACGCGGCAATCAGCCCCAGCATTTT.